This is a list of T cell receptor beta chains from one sample in a study of T cell changes during pregnancy in multiple sclerosis. Profiling relied on immunoSEQ multiplex PCR, and the TCRdb table lists in-frame clones only, not all of them. The data show 45,000 to 60,000 clones, 90% seen once. The source material was CD8+ T cells from peripheral blood mononuclear cells, sampled before pregnancy. These receptors were taken from a female donor with multiple sclerosis, enrolled in a pregnancy study. Both conserved end residues are trimmed from each CDR3. Each record gives: J gene, D gene, V gene, CDR3 protein. D genes are given only for firm matches.

>TRBJ2-7|-|TRBV27
ASSSQGYSYEQY
>TRBJ2-7|TRBD2|TRBV11-2
ASSPPGLAGYEQY
>TRBJ1-2|-|TRBV13
ASSSPDFFT
>TRBJ2-7|-|TRBV19
ASSIERHQYEQY
>TRBJ1-1|-|TRBV5-4
ASSLAGEAF
>TRBJ1-2|TRBD1|TRBV4-3
ASSQDLSTGGNYGYT
>TRBJ2-3|TRBD2|TRBV6-5
ASSLAGPPTDTQY
>TRBJ2-7|TRBD1|TRBV4-1
ASSQGTGGAEEQY
>TRBJ1-2|TRBD1|TRBV19
ASSNVADRAGGYT
>TRBJ1-5|-|TRBV9
ASSPRDSYQPQH
>TRBJ2-3|-|TRBV29-1
SVEDARFTDTQY
>TRBJ1-2|-|TRBV29-1
SVEDQVSNNYGYT
>TRBJ1-2|-|TRBV11-2
ASSFGQGSNYGYT
>TRBJ2-1|TRBD1|TRBV27
ASSARQGSYNEQF
>TRBJ1-5|TRBD1|TRBV4-1
ASSQVQGGNQPQH
>TRBJ1-2|-|TRBV25-1
ASSGEAFGYT
>TRBJ1-4|TRBD1|TRBV7-9
ASSPWDSRSEKLF
>TRBJ1-2|-|TRBV9
ASSGSLGDTDYGYT
>TRBJ1-5|-|TRBV6-5
ASRAGGVSNQPQH
>TRBJ2-1|TRBD2|TRBV4-3
ASSQRLAGNEQF
>TRBJ2-1|TRBD2|TRBV18
ASSPMTSAIKF
>TRBJ2-2|TRBD1|TRBV7-6
ASREGTDYTGELF
>TRBJ2-2|-|TRBV7-3
ASSLNPGVTGELF
>TRBJ1-4|TRBD1|TRBV11-2
ASSLSDRESEKLF
>TRBJ2-5|-|TRBV27
ASSPTGYQETQY
>TRBJ2-3|TRBD2|TRBV27
ASSPLIERGGDSSTDTQY
>TRBJ2-7|TRBD1|TRBV7-8
ASSLVGTGIHEQY
>TRBJ2-1|-|TRBV4-1
ASSQVESRRGEQF
>TRBJ1-2|-|TRBV21-1
ASSKGGPDSHYGYT
>TRBJ2-3|TRBD2|TRBV7-9
ASSPRSSGGTDTQY
>TRBJ1-1|-|TRBV7-6
ASSFAGDGAF
>TRBJ2-5|TRBD2|TRBV13
ASSTVAGAPQETQY
>TRBJ1-1|TRBD1|TRBV7-3
ASSLPGTGEAF
>TRBJ1-1|-|TRBV11-1
ASSLYEGNAEAF
>TRBJ2-4|-|TRBV13
ASSLGGQGGNIQY
>TRBJ2-7|-|TRBV7-2
ASSFPFLEQY
>TRBJ2-7|TRBD1|TRBV14
ASSHWDSKSYTYEQY
>TRBJ1-1|-|TRBV15
ATSRAGVSRGTEAF
>TRBJ2-1|-|TRBV9
ASSVVPAANNEQF
>TRBJ2-7|-|TRBV7-3
ASSLIPGVYEQY
>TRBJ1-5|-|TRBV15
ATSRDRDVSRNQPQH
>TRBJ1-1|-|TRBV19
ASGWGADTEAF
>TRBJ1-2|TRBD1|TRBV29-1
SVERDSPLGYT
>TRBJ1-1|-|TRBV27
ASSLSSGYTEAF
>TRBJ2-3|TRBD2|TRBV6-4
ASSDGGGVSDTQY
>TRBJ1-2|TRBD1|TRBV29-1
SVDAQGNYGYT
>TRBJ2-7|TRBD1|TRBV7-9
ASSTRQGVSYEQY
>TRBJ2-5|-|TRBV2
ASRGYSSQETQY
>TRBJ1-2|-|TRBV29-1
SVEDSGLYGYT
>TRBJ2-6|-|TRBV6-1
ASSEAISGANVLT
>TRBJ2-7|-|TRBV27
ASSLYSGNYEQY
>TRBJ1-1|-|TRBV28
ASSSPPWREEGMNTEAF
>TRBJ1-2|-|TRBV5-4
ASSLDRENYGYT
>TRBJ1-1|-|TRBV9
ASSVGGRSEAF